The T cell receptor (beta chain) under discussion was sequenced for a study of early T cells in non-severe SARS-CoV-2 infection. Study-wide context: Sequencing input comprised bulk RNA from unsorted whole blood; chain pairing was not available. Findings of the study overall: Matching results from VDJdb favored anti-spike CD8 responses, leaving private and CD4 specificities undetected.

Of note for this clonotype: Its antigen is as yet unknown.

Individual cDNA molecules were tagged with unique molecular identifiers, the study reported. TCRdb recomputed calls from the 5' RACE reads with MiXCR, one row per CDR3 protein. Of approximately 83,000 distinct CDR3 sequences listed, more than 13% are singletons. This sequence was found in an adult who was a healthcare worker with PCR-confirmed SARS-CoV-2 infection or an uninfected control (not recorded which). The sample was whole blood.

CDR3 sequence (DNA): TGTGCCAGCAGTCCCCCAAGGGTGTCCTACGAGCAGTACTTC. This gives the protein CASSPPRVSYEQYF. This chain links TRBV12-3 or TRBV12-4 with TRBJ2-7, with D uncertain. V lost 5 bases to trimming and J lost 1 base, with 12 bases between them. The CDR3 length is 14 residues.